Listed below are T cell receptor beta chains from one sample, sequenced in a study of Graves' ophthalmopathy and Graves' hyperthyroidism. MiXCR was run by TCRdb on the multiplex PCR reads, yielding one entry per CDR3 protein. The sample records over 150,000 distinct CDR3 sequences, approximately 40% being singletons. The sequenced sample consisted of peripheral blood. The receptors come from a woman between 40 and 55 years old with Graves' ophthalmopathy. CDR3s include the opening cysteine and the closing phenylalanine or tryptophan. The order of the fields is D gene, V gene, J gene, clone size, CDR3 protein, CDR3 DNA. D genes are given only for firm matches. The listing skips clone size in some rows; elsewhere it reads once, few, many or a size class.

d_gene: .; v_gene: TRBV11-2; j_gene: TRBJ2-2; abundance: .; CDR3aa: CASSLLQITGELFF; CDR3nt: TGTGCCAGCAGCTTACTACAGATCACCGGGGAGCTGTTTTTT
d_gene: TRBD2; v_gene: TRBV6-2/TRBV6-3; j_gene: TRBJ2-7; abundance: few; CDR3aa: CASSPGLAGLYEQYF; CDR3nt: TGTGCCAGCAGTCCCGGACTAGCGGGACTTTACGAGCAGTACTTC
d_gene: .; v_gene: TRBV12-3/TRBV12-4; j_gene: TRBJ2-6; abundance: many; CDR3aa: CASSLYGDSGANVLTF; CDR3nt: TGTGCCAGCAGTTTATATGGGGACTCTGGGGCCAACGTCCTGACTTTC
d_gene: TRBD1; v_gene: TRBV6-1; j_gene: TRBJ1-2; abundance: .; CDR3aa: CASSEAQDRDLYGYTF; CDR3nt: TGTGCCAGCAGTGAAGCTCAGGACAGGGACCTCTATGGCTACACCTTC
d_gene: .; v_gene: TRBV28; j_gene: TRBJ1-2; abundance: many; CDR3aa: CASTFTSGAGDYGYTF; CDR3nt: TGTGCCAGCACCTTTACCTCGGGGGCAGGGGATTATGGCTACACCTTC
d_gene: .; v_gene: TRBV11-3; j_gene: TRBJ1-1; abundance: many; CDR3aa: CASRAGENTEAFF; CDR3nt: TGTGCCAGCAGGGCTGGAGAAAACACTGAAGCTTTCTTT
d_gene: .; v_gene: TRBV24-1; j_gene: TRBJ2-7; abundance: .; CDR3aa: CATSMGSEQYF; CDR3nt: TGTGCCACCTCTATGGGGAGCGAGCAGTACTTC
d_gene: .; v_gene: TRBV19; j_gene: TRBJ1-5; abundance: once; CDR3aa: CASSISTGIVQPQHF; CDR3nt: TGTGCCAGTAGTATATCTACAGGGATCGTTCAGCCCCAGCATTTT
d_gene: TRBD2; v_gene: TRBV6-1; j_gene: TRBJ2-7; abundance: .; CDR3aa: CASSGTSGRWYEQYF; CDR3nt: TGTGCCAGCAGCGGGACTAGCGGGAGGTGGTACGAGCAGTACTTC
d_gene: .; v_gene: TRBV6-1; j_gene: TRBJ2-7; abundance: many; CDR3aa: CASSVDRAYEQYF; CDR3nt: TGTGCCAGCAGTGTTGACAGAGCCTACGAGCAGTACTTC
d_gene: TRBD1; v_gene: TRBV7-8; j_gene: TRBJ1-1; abundance: many; CDR3aa: CASSLVVTGVTEAFF; CDR3nt: TGTGCCAGCAGCTTAGTCGTGACAGGGGTTACTGAAGCTTTCTTT
d_gene: TRBD1; v_gene: TRBV6-5; j_gene: TRBJ1-5; abundance: many; CDR3aa: CASSLGQGHQPQHF; CDR3nt: TGTGCCAGCAGTCTGGGACAGGGGCATCAGCCCCAGCATTTT
d_gene: .; v_gene: TRBV6-1; j_gene: TRBJ2-7; abundance: .; CDR3aa: CASSDLPYEQYF; CDR3nt: TGTGCCAGCAGTGACCTCCCCTACGAGCAGTACTTC
d_gene: TRBD1; v_gene: TRBV20-1; j_gene: TRBJ2-5; abundance: .; CDR3aa: CSGTGRQETQYF; CDR3nt: TGCAGTGGGACAGGGAGACAAGAGACCCAGTACTTC
d_gene: .; v_gene: TRBV28; j_gene: TRBJ1-1; abundance: many; CDR3aa: CASREIGKAFF; CDR3nt: TGTGCCAGCAGGGAGATAGGAAAAGCTTTCTTT
d_gene: .; v_gene: TRBV6-5; j_gene: TRBJ1-1; abundance: many; CDR3aa: CASSYSGRTEAFF; CDR3nt: TGTGCCAGCAGTTACTCAGGAAGGACTGAAGCTTTCTTT
d_gene: .; v_gene: TRBV6-5; j_gene: TRBJ2-7; abundance: many; CDR3aa: CASSYIRGDEQYF; CDR3nt: TGTGCCAGCAGTTATATAAGAGGGGACGAGCAGTACTTC
d_gene: .; v_gene: TRBV5-6; j_gene: TRBJ2-5; abundance: many; CDR3aa: CASSLIIGWKVETQYF; CDR3nt: TGTGCCAGCAGCTTGATAATCGGGTGGAAGGTAGAGACCCAGTACTTC
d_gene: TRBD1; v_gene: TRBV20-1; j_gene: TRBJ1-1; abundance: many; CDR3aa: CSANGTATGGNTEAFF; CDR3nt: TGCAGTGCTAACGGGACAGCAACAGGGGGGAACACTGAAGCTTTCTTT
d_gene: .; v_gene: TRBV9; j_gene: TRBJ2-7; abundance: many; CDR3aa: CASSVGVGSSYEQYF; CDR3nt: TGTGCCAGCAGCGTAGGGGTGGGGAGCTCCTACGAGCAGTACTTC
d_gene: TRBD2; v_gene: TRBV6-1; j_gene: TRBJ2-7; abundance: .; CDR3aa: CASSEGGLAGVHEQYF; CDR3nt: TGTGCCAGCAGTGAAGGGGGACTAGCGGGAGTACACGAGCAGTACTTC
d_gene: TRBD1; v_gene: TRBV24-1; j_gene: TRBJ1-2; abundance: .; CDR3aa: CATSDPRDRDGYTF; CDR3nt: TGTGCCACCAGTGACCCCCGAGACAGGGATGGCTACACCTTC
d_gene: TRBD2; v_gene: TRBV6-1; j_gene: TRBJ2-2; abundance: .; CDR3aa: CASSESAGDTGELFF; CDR3nt: TGTGCCAGCAGTGAATCGGCGGGAGACACCGGGGAGCTGTTTTTT